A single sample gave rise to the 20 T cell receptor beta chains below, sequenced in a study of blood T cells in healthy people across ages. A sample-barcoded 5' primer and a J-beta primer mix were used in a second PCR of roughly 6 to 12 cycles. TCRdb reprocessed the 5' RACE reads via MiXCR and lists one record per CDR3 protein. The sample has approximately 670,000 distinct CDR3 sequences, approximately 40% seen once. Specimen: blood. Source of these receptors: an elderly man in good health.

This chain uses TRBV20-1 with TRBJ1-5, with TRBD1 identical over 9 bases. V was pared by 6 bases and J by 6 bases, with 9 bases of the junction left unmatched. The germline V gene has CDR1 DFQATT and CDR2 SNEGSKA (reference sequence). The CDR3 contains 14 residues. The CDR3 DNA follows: TGCAGTGCCGGACCCGGGACAGGGTTTCAGCCCCAGCATTTT. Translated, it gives CSAGPGTGFQPQHF.

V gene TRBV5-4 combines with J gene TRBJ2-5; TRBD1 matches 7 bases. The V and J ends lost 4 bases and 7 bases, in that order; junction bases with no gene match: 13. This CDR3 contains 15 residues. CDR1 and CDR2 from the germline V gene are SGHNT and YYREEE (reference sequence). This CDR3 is CASSPAPGGEGTQYF. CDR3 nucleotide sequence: TGTGCCAGCAGCCCGGCCCCAGGGGGAGAAGGGACCCAGTACTTC. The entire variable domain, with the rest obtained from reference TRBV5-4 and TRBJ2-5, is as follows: ETGVTQSPTHLIKTRGQQVTLRCSSQSGHNTVSWYQQALGQGPQFIFQYYREEENGRGNFPPRFSGLQFPNYSSELNVNALELDDSALYLCASSPAPGGEGTQYFGPGTRLLVL.

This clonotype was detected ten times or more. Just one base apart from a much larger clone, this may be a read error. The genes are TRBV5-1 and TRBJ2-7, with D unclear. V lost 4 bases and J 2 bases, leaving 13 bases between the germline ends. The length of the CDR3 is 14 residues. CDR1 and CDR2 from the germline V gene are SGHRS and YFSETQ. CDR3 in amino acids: CASSVVVSPYEQYF. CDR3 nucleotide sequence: TGCGCCAGCAGCGTGGTCGTCAGTCCCTACGAGCAGTACTTC.

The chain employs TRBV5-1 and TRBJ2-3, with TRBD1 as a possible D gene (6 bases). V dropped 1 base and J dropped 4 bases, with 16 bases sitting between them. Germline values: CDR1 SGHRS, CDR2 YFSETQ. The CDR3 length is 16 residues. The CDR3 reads CASSLPASAGADTQYF. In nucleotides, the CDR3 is TGCGCCAGCAGCTTGCCGGCGAGTGCAGGGGCAGATACGCAGTATTTT.

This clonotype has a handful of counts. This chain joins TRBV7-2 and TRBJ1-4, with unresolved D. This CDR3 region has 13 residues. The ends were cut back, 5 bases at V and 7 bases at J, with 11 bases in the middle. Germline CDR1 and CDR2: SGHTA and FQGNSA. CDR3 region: CASSLGYGEKLFF. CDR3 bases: TGTGCCAGCAGCCTAGGCTATGGTGAAAAACTGTTTTTT.

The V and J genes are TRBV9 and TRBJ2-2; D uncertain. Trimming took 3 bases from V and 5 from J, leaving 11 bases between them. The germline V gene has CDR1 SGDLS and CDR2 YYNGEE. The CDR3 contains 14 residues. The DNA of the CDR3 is TGTGCCAGCAGCGACAAAGTTTGGACCGGGGAGCTGTTTTTT. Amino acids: CASSDKVWTGELFF.

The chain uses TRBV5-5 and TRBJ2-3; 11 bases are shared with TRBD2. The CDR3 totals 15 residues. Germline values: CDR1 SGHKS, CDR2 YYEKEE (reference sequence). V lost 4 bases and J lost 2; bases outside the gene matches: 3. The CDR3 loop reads CASSAGLAATDTQYF. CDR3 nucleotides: TGTGCCAGCAGCGCGGGACTAGCGGCCACAGATACGCAGTATTTT.

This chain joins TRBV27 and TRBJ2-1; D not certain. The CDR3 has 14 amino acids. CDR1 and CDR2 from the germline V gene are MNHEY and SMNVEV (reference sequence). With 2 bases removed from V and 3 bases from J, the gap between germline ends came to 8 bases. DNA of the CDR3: TGTGCCAGCAGTTTAAGAACCAACTACAATGAGCAGTTCTTC. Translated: CASSLRTNYNEQFF.

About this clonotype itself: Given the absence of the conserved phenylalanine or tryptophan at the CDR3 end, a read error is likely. The CDR3 DNA reads as TGTGCCAGCAGCCCCCCGGGAGGAAATGAGCAGTTCGTC. This codes for CASSPPGGNEQFV. This chain connects TRBV2 to TRBJ2-1; TRBD2 agrees at 7 bases. The CDR3 loop spans 13 amino acids. Germline V CDR1 and CDR2: SNHLY, FYNNEI. After removal of 6 bases from V and 7 bases from J, the junction contained 6 bases not matched to a gene.

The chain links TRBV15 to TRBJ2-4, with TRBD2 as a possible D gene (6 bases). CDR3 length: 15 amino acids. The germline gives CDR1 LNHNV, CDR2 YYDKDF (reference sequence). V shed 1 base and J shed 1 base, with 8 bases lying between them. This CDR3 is CATSRVGTAKNIQYF. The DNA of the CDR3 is TGTGCCACCAGCAGAGTAGGGACTGCCAAAAACATTCAGTACTTC.

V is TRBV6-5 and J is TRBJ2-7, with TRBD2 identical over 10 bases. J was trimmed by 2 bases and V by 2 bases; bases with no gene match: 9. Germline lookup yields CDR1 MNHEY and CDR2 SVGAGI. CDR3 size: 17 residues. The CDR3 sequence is CASSYNPSGRFTYEQYF. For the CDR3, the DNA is TGTGCCAGCAGTTACAACCCTAGCGGGAGATTCACCTACGAGCAGTACTTC.

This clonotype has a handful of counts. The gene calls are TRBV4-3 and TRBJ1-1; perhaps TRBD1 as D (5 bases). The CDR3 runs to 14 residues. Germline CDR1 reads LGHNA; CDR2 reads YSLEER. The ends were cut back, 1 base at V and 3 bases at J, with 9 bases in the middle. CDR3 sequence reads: CASSQARGYTEAFF. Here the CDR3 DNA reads TGCGCCAGCAGCCAAGCGAGGGGCTACACTGAAGCTTTCTTT.

CDR3 nucleotide sequence: TGCAGTGCTGGAGGGGGGCCCCTGTACGAGCAGTACTTC. Translating it yields CSAGGGPLYEQYF. V and J are TRBV20-1 and TRBJ2-5; tentatively, D is TRBD1 or TRBD2 (6 bases each). The J call may be incorrect, as the DNA end agrees better with TRBJ2-7. The CDR3 consists of 13 residues. Per the germline V gene, CDR1 is DFQATT and CDR2 is SNEGSKA (reference sequence).

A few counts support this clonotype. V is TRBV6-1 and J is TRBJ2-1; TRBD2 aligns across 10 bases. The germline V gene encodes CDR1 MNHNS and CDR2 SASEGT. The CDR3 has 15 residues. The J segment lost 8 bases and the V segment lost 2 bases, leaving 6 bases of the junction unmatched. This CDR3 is CASSESGTSVDEQFF. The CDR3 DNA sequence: TGTGCCAGCAGTGAAAGTGGGACTAGCGTCGATGAGCAGTTCTTC.

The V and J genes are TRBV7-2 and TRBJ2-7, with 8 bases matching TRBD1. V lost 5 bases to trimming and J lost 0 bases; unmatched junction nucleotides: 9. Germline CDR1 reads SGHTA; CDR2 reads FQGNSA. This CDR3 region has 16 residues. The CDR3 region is CASSTRQGPYSYEQYF. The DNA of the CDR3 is TGTGCCAGCAGCACTCGACAGGGGCCCTACTCCTACGAGCAGTACTTC.

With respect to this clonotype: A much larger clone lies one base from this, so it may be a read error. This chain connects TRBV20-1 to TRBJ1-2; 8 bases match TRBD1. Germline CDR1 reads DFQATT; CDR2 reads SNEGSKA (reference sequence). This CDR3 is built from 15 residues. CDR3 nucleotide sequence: TGCAGTGCTAGACCCCCGACAGGGGCGGACTATGGCTGCACCTTC. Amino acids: CSARPPTGADYGCTF.

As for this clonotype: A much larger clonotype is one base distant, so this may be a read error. The CDR3 DNA sequence: TGTGCCAGCAGTGAAGACAGGGCCGATGAAAAACTGTTTTTT. This codes for CASSEDRADEKLFF. This rearrangement joins TRBV6-1 to TRBJ1-4; D may be TRBD1 (6 bases). The CDR3 is 14 amino acids. Trimming pared 1 base from V and 6 bases from J, leaving 9 bases between. Germline V gene lookup returns CDR1 MNHNS and CDR2 SASEGT.

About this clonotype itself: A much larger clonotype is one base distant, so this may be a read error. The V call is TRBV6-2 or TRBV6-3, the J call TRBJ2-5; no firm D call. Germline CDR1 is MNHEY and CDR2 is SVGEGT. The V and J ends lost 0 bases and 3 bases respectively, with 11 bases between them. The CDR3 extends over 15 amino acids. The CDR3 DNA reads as TGTGCCAGCAGTTACTCGACCCTCACCGAAGAGACCCAGTACTTC. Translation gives CASSYSTLTEETQYF.

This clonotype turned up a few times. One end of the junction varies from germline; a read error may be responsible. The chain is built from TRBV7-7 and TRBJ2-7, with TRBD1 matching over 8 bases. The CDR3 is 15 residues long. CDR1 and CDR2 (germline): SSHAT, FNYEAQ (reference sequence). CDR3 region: CASSPPGTGSHEQYF. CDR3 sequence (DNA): TGTGCCAGCAGCCCACCTGGGACAGGCTCCCACGAGCAGTACTTC.

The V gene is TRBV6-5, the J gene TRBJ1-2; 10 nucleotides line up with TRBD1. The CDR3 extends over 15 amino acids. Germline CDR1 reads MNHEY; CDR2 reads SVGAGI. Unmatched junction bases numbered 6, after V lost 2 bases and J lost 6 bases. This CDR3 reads CASSYPGGQGNGYTF. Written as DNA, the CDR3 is TGTGCCAGCAGTTACCCCGGGGGACAGGGGAATGGCTACACCTTC.